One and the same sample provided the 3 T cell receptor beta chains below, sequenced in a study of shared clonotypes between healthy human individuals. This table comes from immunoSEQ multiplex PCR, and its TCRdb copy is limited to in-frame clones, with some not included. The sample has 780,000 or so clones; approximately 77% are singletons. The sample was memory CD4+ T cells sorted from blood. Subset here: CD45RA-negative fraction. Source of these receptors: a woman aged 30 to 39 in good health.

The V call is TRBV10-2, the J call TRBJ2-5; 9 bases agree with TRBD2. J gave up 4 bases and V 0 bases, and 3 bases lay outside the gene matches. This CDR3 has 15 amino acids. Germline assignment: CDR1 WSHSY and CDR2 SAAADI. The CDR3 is CASSESGLAGETQYF. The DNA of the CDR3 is TGCGCCAGCAGTGAGTCGGGACTAGCCGGAGAGACCCAGTACTTC.

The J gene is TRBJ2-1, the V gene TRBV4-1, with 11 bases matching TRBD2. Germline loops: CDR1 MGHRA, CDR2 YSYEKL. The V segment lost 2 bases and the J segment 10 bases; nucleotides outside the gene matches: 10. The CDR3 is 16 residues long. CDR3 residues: CASSQSWVAGGREQFF. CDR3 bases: TGCGCCAGCAGCCAAAGTTGGGTAGCGGGAGGGAGGGAGCAGTTCTTC.

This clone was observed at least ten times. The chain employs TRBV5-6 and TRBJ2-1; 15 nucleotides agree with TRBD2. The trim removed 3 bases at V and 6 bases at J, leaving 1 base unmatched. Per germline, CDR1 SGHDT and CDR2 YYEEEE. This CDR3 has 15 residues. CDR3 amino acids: CASSSGLAGGNEQFF. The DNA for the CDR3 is TGTGCCAGCAGCTCGGGACTAGCGGGAGGCAATGAGCAGTTCTTC.